One sample yielded the 27 T cell receptor beta chains listed below, sequenced in a study of shared clonotypes between healthy human individuals. Some clones are missing from TCRdb's copy, which holds only in-frame ones; the method was immunoSEQ multiplex PCR. The sample gives some 380,000 clones, approximately 96% of which show up once; approximately 0.3% is in the top ten. The sample comprised memory CD8+ T cells sorted from blood. Subset of the sample: CD45RO+ cells pooled with CCR7-negative TemRA cells. Source of these receptors: a man younger than 40 in good health.

V and J are TRBV6-1 and TRBJ2-7; 11 bases fit TRBD2. The V gene's germline CDR1 is MNHNS and CDR2 SASEGT. J was trimmed by 3 bases and V by 5 bases; bases with no gene match: 3. The CDR3 has 14 amino acids. In DNA form, the CDR3 reads TGTGCCAGCAGTTTTGGGACTAGCGGCTACGAGCAGTACTTC. Amino acids: CASSFGTSGYEQYF.

This clone has more than one count but fewer than ten. The rearrangement links TRBV2 to TRBJ1-2; D is uncertain. The germline gives CDR1 SNHLY, CDR2 FYNNEI. CDR3 size: 13 residues. The V end was cut by 4 bases, the J end by 0 bases, with 6 bases between. This CDR3 is CASSGEANYGYTF. The CDR3 bases are TGTGCCAGCAGTGGGGAGGCTAACTATGGCTACACCTTC. Together with reference TRBV2 and TRBJ1-2, the CDR3 gives the full variable domain: EPEVTQTPSHQVTQMGQEVILRCVPISNHLYFYWYRQILGQKVEFLVSFYNNEISEKSEIFDDQFSVERPDGSNFTLKIRSTKLEDSAMYFCASSGEANYGYTFGSGTRLTVV.

This chain connects TRBV6-1 to TRBJ2-7; no clear D gene. The CDR3 is made up of 12 amino acids. Germline assignment: CDR1 MNHNS and CDR2 SASEGT. V was clipped by 10 bases and J by 2 bases, with 12 bases between them. CDR3 nucleotides: TGTGCCACCTGGCGAAAAACCTACGAGCAGTACTTC. Translated: CATWRKTYEQYF.

V is TRBV5-4 and J is TRBJ2-4; maybe TRBD2 (6 bases). The CDR3 has 15 residues. Germline lookup yields CDR1 SGHNT and CDR2 YYREEE (reference sequence). Trimming stripped 4 bases from V and 3 bases from J, with 14 bases between. The CDR3 sequence is CASSRPGVDKNIQYF. For the CDR3, the DNA is TGTGCCAGCAGCCGTCCGGGAGTTGACAAAAACATTCAGTACTTC.

The sample holds one count of this clone. The genes are TRBV12-5 and TRBJ2-1; no clear D gene. The CDR3 spans 12 residues. With 1 base removed from V and 7 bases from J, the gap between germline ends came to 5 bases. Germline V gene lookup returns CDR1 LGHNT and CDR2 FRNRAP. The CDR3 DNA sequence: TGTGCTAGTGGTTTGGACGGGAATGAGCAGTTCTTC. Translating gives CASGLDGNEQFF.

The chain has TRBV5-1 and TRBJ2-7; 8 nucleotides match TRBD2. Germline assignment: CDR1 SGHRS and CDR2 YFSETQ. V was clipped by 4 bases and J by 7 bases; unmatched bases: 16. The CDR3 covers 16 residues. CDR3 sequence reads: CASSPGLTGGPGEQYF. The DNA for the CDR3 is TGCGCCAGCAGCCCGGGACTAACGGGAGGGCCCGGGGAGCAGTACTTC. Supplemented by reference TRBV5-1 and TRBJ2-7, the full variable domain reads KAGVTQTPRYLIKTRGQQVTLSCSPISGHRSVSWYQQTPGQGLQFLFEYFSETQRNKGNFPGRFSGRQFSNSRSEMNVSTLELGDSALYLCASSPGLTGGPGEQYFGPGTRLTVT.

This chain links TRBV5-4 with TRBJ2-7; 10 bases fit TRBD2. V lost 1 base and J lost 7; bases outside the gene matches: 11. CDR3 length equals 16 residues. Germline V gene data show CDR1 as SGHNT and CDR2 as YYREEE (reference sequence). The CDR3: CASSLMLVAGGKEQYF. DNA of the CDR3: TGTGCCAGCAGCTTGATGTTAGTAGCGGGAGGTAAGGAGCAGTACTTC.

The chain employs TRBV4-1 and TRBJ2-5, with 11 bases lining up with TRBD2. The germline V gene has CDR1 MGHRA and CDR2 YSYEKL. Germline trimming cut 4 bases from V and 5 bases from J; bases unmatched to any gene: 3. The CDR3 contains 14 residues. DNA for the CDR3: TGCGCCAGCAGCCTAAGACTAGCGGGGGAGACCCAGTACTTC. Protein sequence: CASSLRLAGETQYF.

The rearrangement joins TRBV6-5 to TRBJ1-1, with 9 bases fitting TRBD1. J gave up 8 bases and V 0 bases, and 4 bases lay outside the gene matches. The length of the CDR3 is 14 residues. The germline V gene has CDR1 MNHEY and CDR2 SVGAGI. CDR3 in amino acids: CASSYSYGQGEAFF. The CDR3 DNA follows: TGTGCCAGCAGTTACTCATATGGACAGGGGGAAGCTTTCTTT.

This clone was detected only once. The J gene is TRBJ2-5, the V gene TRBV6-6; the D is unclear. Germline V gene lookup returns CDR1 MNHNY and CDR2 SVGAGI (reference sequence). The V gene lost 0 bases and the J gene lost 5 bases, with 4 bases spanning the gap. The CDR3 totals 12 residues. This CDR3 is CASSYSMETQYF. The CDR3 region has the DNA TGTGCCAGCAGTTACTCGATGGAGACCCAGTACTTC.

This chain links TRBV19 with TRBJ2-1; TRBD2 matches at 10 bases. The V segment lost 1 base and the J segment 2 bases; nucleotides outside the gene matches: 11. The germline V gene encodes CDR1 LNHDA and CDR2 SQIVND (reference sequence). This CDR3 is 19 amino acids long. The CDR3 reads CASSIGHPPSGSAYNEQFF. In DNA, the CDR3 is TGTGCCAGTAGTATAGGGCACCCCCCTAGCGGGAGTGCCTACAATGAGCAGTTCTTC.

This sequence joins TRBV13 and TRBJ2-3; 10 nucleotides match TRBD2. CDR3 length equals 16 residues. The J segment lost 2 bases and the V segment lost 6 bases, leaving 8 bases of the junction unmatched. CDR1 is PRHDT, CDR2 FYEKMQ, per germline (reference sequence). In nucleotides, the CDR3 is TGTGCCAGCAGGCGGGGACTAGCGAAGATCACAGATACGCAGTATTTT. Amino acids: CASRRGLAKITDTQYF.

This clone was counted a single time. The chain uses TRBV30 and TRBJ1-4; possibly TRBD1 for D (6 bases). V was pared by 3 bases and J by 4 bases, with 15 bases between. The germline gives CDR1 GTSNPN, CDR2 SVGIG (reference sequence). CDR3 size: 15 residues. For the CDR3, the DNA is TGTGCCTGGAGGGATTGGACAGCCGATAATGAAAAACTGTTTTTT. Translated: CAWRDWTADNEKLFF.

The chain is built from TRBV6-5 and TRBJ2-7; a possible D gene is TRBD2 (6 bases). The germline CDR1 and CDR2 sequences are MNHEY and SVGAGI. The CDR3 is 13 amino acids. Trimming cost V 4 bases and J 1 base, with 8 bases left between them. The CDR3 spells CASSLGLSYEQYF. Written as DNA, the CDR3 is TGTGCCAGCAGTTTGGGACTTTCCTACGAGCAGTACTTC.

The V gene is TRBV27, the J gene TRBJ2-1; 7 nucleotides align to TRBD2. The germline CDR1 and CDR2 sequences are MNHEY and SMNVEV (reference sequence). Losses at the gene ends were 1 base for V and 4 bases for J; bases not matched to a gene: 7. This CDR3 is built from 16 residues. The CDR3 reads CASSLFRTRVYNEQFF. The CDR3 coding sequence is TGTGCCAGCAGTTTATTTAGGACTAGGGTGTACAATGAGCAGTTCTTC.

The chain links TRBV7-8 to TRBJ1-1; possible D gene TRBD1, 5 bases. The CDR3 has 13 amino acids. Germline-derived CDR1 and CDR2 are SGHVS and FQNEAQ. Deletions cut 6 bases from V and 0 bases from J, with 8 bases between. The CDR3 is CASRAQVNTEAFF. DNA for the CDR3: TGTGCCAGCAGAGCACAGGTGAACACTGAAGCTTTCTTT.

This clone was recorded a few times. This chain uses TRBV28 with TRBJ1-2; 8 bases line up with TRBD1. Germline V gene sequence: CDR1 MDHEN, CDR2 SYDVKM. V shed 7 bases, J shed 3 bases, and the junction held 13 bases outside the gene matches. The CDR3 is made up of 16 amino acids. CDR3 sequence reads: CASNHPRQGAHYGYTF. CDR3 bases: TGTGCCAGCAACCACCCGCGGCAGGGGGCGCACTATGGCTACACCTTC.

The chain combines TRBV30 with TRBJ1-1; 7 positions agree with TRBD1. Germline V gene sequence: CDR1 GTSNPN, CDR2 SVGIG (reference sequence). V lost 4 bases and J lost 0; bases outside the gene matches: 5. The CDR3 runs 14 residues. The CDR3 loop is CAWMPTGMNTEAFF. CDR3 nucleotide sequence: TGTGCCTGGATGCCGACAGGGATGAACACTGAAGCTTTCTTT. Filled out from reference TRBV30 and TRBJ1-1, the complete variable domain reads SQTIHQWPATLVQPVGSPLSLECTVEGTSNPNLYWYRQAAGRGLQLLFYSVGIGQISSEVPQNLSASRPQDRQFILSSKKLLLSDSGFYLCAWMPTGMNTEAFFGQGTRLTVV.

This chain joins TRBV7-9 and TRBJ1-3; 8 bases are shared with TRBD1. The CDR3 runs to 17 residues. Germline assignment: CDR1 SEHNR and CDR2 FQNEAQ (reference sequence). V gave up 2 bases and J gave up 0 bases; unmatched junction bases: 6. The CDR3 region has the DNA TGTGCCAGCAGCTTAACTGAACAGGGGGTCTCTGGAAACACCATATATTTT. This codes for CASSLTEQGVSGNTIYF.

V is TRBV6-6 and J is TRBJ2-1; D tentatively reads TRBD1 or TRBD2 (6 bases each). From germline, CDR1 is MNHNY and CDR2 SVGAGI (reference sequence). V gave up 0 bases and J gave up 7 bases, with 10 bases separating them. The CDR3 loop spans 14 amino acids. In DNA, the CDR3 is TGTGCCAGCAGTTACTCGATAGGGGGGAATGAGCAGTTCTTC. It specifies CASSYSIGGNEQFF.

This chain joins TRBV9 and TRBJ2-2; no clear D. This CDR3 comprises 12 residues. V lost 1 base to trimming and J lost 3 bases, with 1 base between them. Per germline, CDR1 SGDLS and CDR2 YYNGEE. CDR3 DNA sequence: TGTGCCAGCAGCGTACACACCGGGGAGCTGTTTTTT. This translates into CASSVHTGELFF.

The J gene is TRBJ2-5, the V gene TRBV5-1, with a weak D call TRBD1 (5 bases). The germline V and J ends were trimmed by 1 base and 4 bases, with 14 bases remaining between them. This CDR3 has 15 residues. CDR1 SGHRS and CDR2 YFSETQ come from the germline V gene. The CDR3 spells CASSLQGIQGETQYF. The CDR3 DNA reads TGCGCCAGCAGCTTGCAGGGCATTCAGGGAGAGACCCAGTACTTC.

This sequence joins TRBV2 and TRBJ1-2; 7 nucleotides match TRBD1. V trimming: 8 bases; J trimming: 7 bases; junction bases outside the gene matches: 4. Germline V gene sequence: CDR1 SNHLY, CDR2 FYNNEI. CDR3 length: 11 residues. CDR3 sequence (DNA): TGTGCCAGCGGACAGGACGCTGGCTACACCTTC. Encoded protein: CASGQDAGYTF.

This clone was counted a single time. CDR3 bases: TGTGCCAGCAGCGGACCTTCTCCCTACAATGAGCAGTTCTTC. This codes for CASSGPSPYNEQFF. The genes are TRBV9 and TRBJ2-1; no clear D gene. Per germline, CDR1 SGDLS and CDR2 YYNGEE. The CDR3 is made up of 14 amino acids. Trimming left V 3 bases short and J 2 bases short, with 9 bases between.

The V call is TRBV2, the J call TRBJ1-3; D not certain. This CDR3 is 11 amino acids long. Germline V lookup: CDR1 SNHLY, CDR2 FYNNEI. The germline V and J ends were trimmed by 4 bases and 9 bases, with 7 bases remaining between them. In DNA, the CDR3 is TGTGCCAGCAGTGTTAGAGGCACCATATATTTT. Translated, it gives CASSVRGTIYF.

This chain uses TRBV4-1 with TRBJ2-3; tentatively, D is TRBD1 (7 bases). This CDR3 region has 16 residues. Trimming stripped 1 base from V and 1 base from J, with 12 bases between. Germline loops: CDR1 MGHRA, CDR2 YSYEKL. The CDR3 nucleotides are TGCGCCAGCAGCCAAGCGTTCAGGGGGGGCACAGATACGCAGTATTTT. Its translation is CASSQAFRGGTDTQYF.

This chain links TRBV30 with TRBJ1-5; the match to TRBD1 covers 7 bases. CDR3 length equals 17 residues. V shed 1 base, J shed 3 bases, and the junction held 12 bases outside the gene matches. Looked up from germline, CDR1 is GTSNPN and CDR2 is SVGIG (reference sequence). The CDR3 loop reads CAWSGWGTGVFNQPQHF. In DNA form, the CDR3 reads TGTGCCTGGAGTGGTTGGGGAACAGGGGTCTTCAATCAGCCCCAGCATTTT. Using reference TRBV30 and TRBJ1-5 for the parts outside the CDR3, the full variable domain is SQTIHQWPATLVQPVGSPLSLECTVEGTSNPNLYWYRQAAGRGLQLLFYSVGIGQISSEVPQNLSASRPQDRQFILSSKKLLLSDSGFYLCAWSGWGTGVFNQPQHFGDGTRLSIL.